This T cell receptor (beta chain) was recovered during a study of CD8 T cells in Susac syndrome. The study, taken as a whole, reports: The study conceded that relatively few individuals underwent its TCR sequencing and HLA analysis.

The CDR3 contains 14 residues. V lost 3 bases and J lost 6; bases outside the gene matches: 2. The V gene's germline CDR1 is SGHTA and CDR2 FQGTGA. This clonotype was seen a handful of times. No antigen is known for it. Sequencing of TCR beta was undertaken in CD8+ and CD4+ T cells derived from blood. CD8+ and CD4+ T cells were negatively isolated; TEMRA cells were FACS-enriched. The RNA input was roughly 0.5 to 1 ug, and it was reverse transcribed with random hexamers. Amplification of TCR beta CDR3 spanned 54 Vbeta and 13 Jbeta via immunoSEQ multiplex PCR. TCRdb ran MiXCR on the immunoSEQ multiplex PCR reads and lists one entry per CDR3 protein. The table lists 150,000 to 200,000 distinct CDR3 sequences, 93% of them singletons.

The TCR sequence derives from a human donor in good health. The chain joins TRBV7-3 to TRBJ1-6, with TRBD1 identical over 7 bases. The sequencing sample was made of CD4+ T cells from PBMCs. CDR3 nucleotide sequence: TGTGCCAGCAGCTTGGGGACAGCTAATTCACCCCTCCACTTT. This gives the protein CASSLGTANSPLHF.